This note documents a single T cell receptor (beta chain) sequence. Each CDR3 protein gets one entry after TCRdb re-called the 5' RACE reads with MiXCR. There are approximately 300,000 distinct CDR3 sequences in the sample; around 15% occur only once, and about a fifth lies in the top ten. These data belong to a study of T-cell memory formation after mild COVID-19. Germline loops: CDR1 MNHEY, CDR2 SVGAGI. Trimming left V 2 bases short and J 5 bases short, with 18 bases between. The CDR3 contains 16 residues. This TCR derives from a man aged 18 to 35 who had mild COVID-19 (a few samples of this study predate the infection). Cell type and time point are not known. Sequencing was done on a sample of PBMCs or a T cell subset sorted from them (not recorded which). The chain links TRBV6-5 to TRBJ1-1; D perhaps matches TRBD1 (6 bases). In nucleotides, the CDR3 is TGTGCCAGCAGTTACGGCCCGCCGGGTCAGGGGACTGAAGCTTTCTTT. Protein: CASSYGPPGQGTEAFF.